A few counts support the clone carrying this TCR beta chain. The CDR3 is 14 amino acids. The germline CDR1 and CDR2 sequences are SGHRS and YFSETQ. V was pared by 4 bases and J by 10 bases, with 8 bases of the junction left unmatched. This sample is part of a study of beta chain features in type 1 diabetes. Reverse transcription of all isolated RNA meant that expressed TCRB transcripts were sequenced. The protocol was immunoSEQ multiplex PCR, while the TCRdb copy is restricted to in-frame clones and leaves out a portion. The table lists more than 150,000 clones, less than 9.5% of them singletons. The receptor's source is a woman aged 18-29 years in good health. The genes are TRBV5-1 and TRBJ2-2; 9 nucleotides match TRBD2. The sample was central memory CD4+ T cells from blood. Here the CDR3 DNA reads TGCGCCAGCAGCGGCGGGGGGGCGAACGTGGAGCTGTTTTTT. Protein: CASSGGGANVELFF.